This T cell receptor (beta chain) stems from a study of cytotoxic CD8 clonotypes in ibrutinib-treated CLL. This table comes from immunoSEQ multiplex PCR, and its TCRdb copy is limited to in-frame clones, with some not included. The sample shows over 120,000 clones, 75% to 80% of them seen only once. This CDR3 has 16 amino acids. The germline V gene has CDR1 LNHDA and CDR2 SQIVND (reference sequence). V was pared by 7 bases and J by 6 bases, with 12 bases of the junction left unmatched. The sample was PBMCs, taken after 24 months of ibrutinib treatment. The V gene is TRBV19, the J gene TRBJ2-2; 9 bases line up with TRBD1. This clonotype originated in a human donor with chronic lymphocytic leukemia. The CDR3 DNA reads as TGTGCCAGTACCAAACTACCCGGGACAGGGCCCGGGGAGCTGTTTTTT. This encodes CASTKLPGTGPGELFF.